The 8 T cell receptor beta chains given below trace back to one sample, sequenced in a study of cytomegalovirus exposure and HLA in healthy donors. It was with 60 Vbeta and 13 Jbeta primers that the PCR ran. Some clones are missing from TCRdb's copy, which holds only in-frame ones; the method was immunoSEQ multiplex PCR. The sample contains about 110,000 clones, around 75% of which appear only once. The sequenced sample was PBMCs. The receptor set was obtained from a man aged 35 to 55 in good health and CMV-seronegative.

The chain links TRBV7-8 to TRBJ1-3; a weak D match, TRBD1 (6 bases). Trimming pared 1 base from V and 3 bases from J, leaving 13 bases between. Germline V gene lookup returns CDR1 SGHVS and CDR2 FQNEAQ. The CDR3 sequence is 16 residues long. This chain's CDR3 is CASSLGVDRLGNTIYF. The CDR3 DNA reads TGTGCCAGCAGCTTAGGGGTCGACAGGCTTGGAAACACCATATATTTT.

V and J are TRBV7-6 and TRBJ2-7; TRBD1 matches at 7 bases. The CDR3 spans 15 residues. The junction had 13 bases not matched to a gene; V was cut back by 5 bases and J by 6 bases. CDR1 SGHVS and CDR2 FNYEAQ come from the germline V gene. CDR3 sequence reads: CASSDRDSPFSEQYF. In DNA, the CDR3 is TGTGCCAGCAGCGACCGGGACAGTCCTTTTTCCGAGCAGTACTTC.

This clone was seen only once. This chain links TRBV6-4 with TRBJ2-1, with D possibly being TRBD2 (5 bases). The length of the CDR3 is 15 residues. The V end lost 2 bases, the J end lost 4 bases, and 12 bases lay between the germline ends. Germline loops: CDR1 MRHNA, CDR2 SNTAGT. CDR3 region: CASSDGRRDYNEQFF. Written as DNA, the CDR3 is TGTGCCAGCAGTGACGGGCGTCGGGATTACAATGAGCAGTTCTTC.

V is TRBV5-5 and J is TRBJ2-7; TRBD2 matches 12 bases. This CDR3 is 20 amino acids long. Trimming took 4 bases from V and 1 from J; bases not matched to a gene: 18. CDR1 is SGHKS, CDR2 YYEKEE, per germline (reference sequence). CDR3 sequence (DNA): TGTGCCAGCAGCCCCCTTCCTTTTGGGAGGACTAGCGGGACATCCTACGAGCAGTACTTC. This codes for CASSPLPFGRTSGTSYEQYF.

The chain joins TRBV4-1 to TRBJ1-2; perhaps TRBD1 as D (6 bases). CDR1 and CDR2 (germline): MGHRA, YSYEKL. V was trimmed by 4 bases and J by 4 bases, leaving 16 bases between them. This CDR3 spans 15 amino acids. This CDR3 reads CASSPERQGGYGYTF. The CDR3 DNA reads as TGCGCCAGCAGCCCCGAGAGACAAGGGGGCTATGGCTACACCTTC.

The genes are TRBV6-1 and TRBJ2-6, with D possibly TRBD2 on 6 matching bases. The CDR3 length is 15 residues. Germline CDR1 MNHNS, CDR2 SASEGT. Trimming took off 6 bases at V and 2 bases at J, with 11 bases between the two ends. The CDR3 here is CASRAGGTGANVLTF. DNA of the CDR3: TGTGCCAGCAGGGCCGGGGGAACTGGGGCCAACGTCCTGACTTTC.

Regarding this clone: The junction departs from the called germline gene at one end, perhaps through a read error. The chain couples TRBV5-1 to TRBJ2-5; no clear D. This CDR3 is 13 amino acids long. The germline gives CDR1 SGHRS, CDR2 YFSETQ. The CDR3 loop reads CASSLGHQEAQYF. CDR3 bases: TGCGCCAGCAGCTTGGGCCACCAAGAGGCCCAGTACTTC.

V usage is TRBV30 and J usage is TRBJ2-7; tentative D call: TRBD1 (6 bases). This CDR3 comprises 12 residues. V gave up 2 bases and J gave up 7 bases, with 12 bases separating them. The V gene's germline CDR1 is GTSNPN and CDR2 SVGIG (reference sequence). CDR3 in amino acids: CAWSTGIWEQYF. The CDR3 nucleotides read TGTGCCTGGAGTACAGGGATTTGGGAGCAGTACTTC.